A selection of T cell receptor beta chains follows, all from one sample in a study of blood T cell repertoires in COVID-19. TCRdb's table, derived via immunoSEQ multiplex PCR, lists solely in-frame clones and lacks some. Altogether about 270,000 clones are present, roughly 85% being singletons, with the ten largest covering approximately 9.1%. Sequencing was done on a sample of PBMCs or T cells enriched from blood (not recorded which). These receptors came from a woman between 45 and 65 years old with acute COVID-19. The CDR3 runs from the conserved cysteine through the conserved F or W. The D gene is left open where the match is weak. Clone size is shown for a subset of rows, as once, few, many or a class of expanded clone.

NA	TRBV3-1/TRBV3-2	TRBD1	TRBJ1-2	TGTGCCAGCAGCCAGGGCGGGACAGAAAGACTTTATGGCTACACCTTC	CASSQGGTERLYGYTF
NA	TRBV30	TRBD1	TRBJ1-6	TGTGCCTGGAGTGTAGGACAGGGTAATTCACCCCTCCACTTT	CAWSVGQGNSPLHF
NA	TRBV2	NA	TRBJ2-2	TGTGCCAGCAGCCGGACAGCGAACACCGGGGAGCTGTTTTTT	CASSRTANTGELFF
once	TRBV5-1	TRBD1	TRBJ1-4	TGCGCCAGCAGCCCCACCGGGACAGGACGTGAAAAACTGTTTTTT	CASSPTGTGREKLFF
once	TRBV19	NA	TRBJ1-2	TGTGCCAGTAGTATTCCCTTCGCGGGGGGCATCAACTATGGCTACACCTTC	CASSIPFAGGINYGYTF
NA	TRBV29-1	NA	TRBJ2-5	TGCAGCGTTGGGGGCAGGGGGGTGACCCAGTACTTC	CSVGGRGVTQYF
NA	TRBV19	NA	TRBJ1-6	TGTGCCAGTAGTTCAATGACGGTGAGGCAGAGTACCTTTTCACCCCTCCACTTT	CASSSMTVRQSTFSPLHF
NA	TRBV29-1	NA	TRBJ1-3	TGCAGCGTTGCCCACACCGCCGGACATTCCAGAAACACCATATATTTT	CSVAHTAGHSRNTIYF
once	TRBV19	NA	TRBJ1-6	TGTGCCACCCAACAAGGGAGGTCCTATAATTCACCCCTCCACTTT	CATQQGRSYNSPLHF
NA	TRBV5-1	NA	TRBJ1-2	TGCGCCAGCAGCTTGGGGTCGGGCAGGGTGGCTGATGGCTACACCTTC	CASSLGSGRVADGYTF
NA	TRBV7-2	NA	TRBJ2-1	TGTGCCGCGGGAACAGGAAATGAGCAGTTCTTC	CAAGTGNEQFF
NA	TRBV7-2	TRBD1	TRBJ1-5	TGTGCCAGCAGCCTACAGGGGCCGGGTAATCAGCCCCAGCATTTT	CASSLQGPGNQPQHF
NA	TRBV11-2	TRBD1	TRBJ1-2	TGTGCCAGCAGCTTAGTGCAGGGGGCAGGGTATGGCTACACCTTC	CASSLVQGAGYGYTF
once	TRBV7-9	NA	TRBJ1-2	TGTGCCAGCAGCTTAGACCGGTCAGGGGATGGCTACACCTTC	CASSLDRSGDGYTF
NA	TRBV12-3/TRBV12-4	NA	TRBJ1-6	TGTGCCAGCAGGGAGCGGGAGGTCTCACCCCTCCACTTT	CASREREVSPLHF
NA	TRBV30	NA	TRBJ2-7	TGTGCCTGGAGTTATGGCGGGGTGGGCTACGAGCAGTACTTC	CAWSYGGVGYEQYF
NA	TRBV7-9	TRBD2	TRBJ2-7	TGTGCCAGCAGCTTAGCCCAGCGGGGACGCTCCTACGAGCAGTACTTC	CASSLAQRGRSYEQYF
NA	TRBV19	TRBD1	TRBJ1-1	TGTGCCAGTAGGTTACAGGGGGTAAGAGGGAACACTGAAGCTTTCTTT	CASRLQGVRGNTEAFF
few	TRBV7-6	NA	TRBJ2-7	TGTGCCAGCAGCTTAGGACAGACGCGGGAATACGAGCAGTACTTC	CASSLGQTREYEQYF
NA	TRBV5-6	TRBD1	TRBJ2-1	TGTGCCAGCTTCCCCGGGACAGGGCTTGTCAATGAGCAGTTCTTC	CASFPGTGLVNEQFF
NA	TRBV13	TRBD1	TRBJ2-7	TGTGCCAGCAGCTGGGGACAGGGGAAGACCTACGAGCAGTACTTC	CASSWGQGKTYEQYF
NA	TRBV5-6	TRBD2	TRBJ2-1	TGTGCCAGCAGCTTGGTTAGCGGGGACAATGAGCAGTTCTTC	CASSLVSGDNEQFF
NA	TRBV27	NA	TRBJ1-2	TGTGCCAGCAGAAAGGGACTGACCTATGGCTACACCTTC	CASRKGLTYGYTF
few	TRBV7-9	TRBD2	TRBJ2-1	TGTGCCAGCAGGTCCCGGGACTACTACTACAATGAGCAGTTCTTC	CASRSRDYYYNEQFF
NA	TRBV25-1	TRBD1	TRBJ1-3	TGTGCCAGCAGTGAATGGCAGGGGGCCACTGGAAACACCATATATTTT	CASSEWQGATGNTIYF
once	TRBV7-9	NA	TRBJ1-5	TGTGCCAGCAGCTTATCCCCAGGGGCCCAGCCCCAGCATTTT	CASSLSPGAQPQHF
NA	TRBV19	NA	TRBJ2-2	TGTGCCAGTAGTATATGGTCGGCAGGAAGCACCGGGGAGCTGTTTTTT	CASSIWSAGSTGELFF
NA	TRBV3-1/TRBV3-2	TRBD1	TRBJ1-1	TGTGCCAGCAGCCAAGATCAGGGGGCGAGGACTGAAGCTTTCTTT	CASSQDQGARTEAFF
NA	TRBV19	NA	TRBJ2-7	TGTGCCAGTAGTTCCCAGGCGAACTACGAGCAGTACTTC	CASSSQANYEQYF
NA	TRBV6-6	NA	TRBJ1-1	TGTGCCAGCAGTCCCGGGTTTTTAGGGGGAGGGGGTACTGAAGCTTTCTTT	CASSPGFLGGGGTEAFF
NA	TRBV18	NA	TRBJ1-5	TGTGCCAGCTCCGAGGTGGGGGGAAAAGGCAATCAGCCCCAGCATTTT	CASSEVGGKGNQPQHF
NA	TRBV7-2	TRBD1	TRBJ1-5	TGTGCCAGCAGCTTAGCCCGGTCCGCAAGACAGGGTCAGCCCCAGCATTTT	CASSLARSARQGQPQHF
NA	TRBV21-1	NA	TRBJ1-5	TGTGCCAGCATCCCAGGGGGCAGGAGCAATCAGCCCCAGCATTTT	CASIPGGRSNQPQHF
NA	TRBV9	TRBD1	TRBJ2-5	TGTGCCAGCAGCGTAGGACAGGGACGGCAAGAGACCCAGTACTTC	CASSVGQGRQETQYF
NA	TRBV7-2	TRBD1	TRBJ1-6	TGTGCCAGCAGCCCGCCGGACAGGGCCTCACCCCTCCACTTT	CASSPPDRASPLHF
NA	TRBV7-9	NA	TRBJ1-3	TGTGCCAGCAGCCCCTTCTCAAGCGGGTCTGGAAACACCATATATTTT	CASSPFSSGSGNTIYF
once	TRBV2	TRBD1	TRBJ1-1	TGTGCCAGCAGTGATGTCTCAGGGGGCAGAGCTTTCTTT	CASSDVSGGRAFF
NA	TRBV19	NA	TRBJ2-5	TGTGCCAGTAGTGACAGATCCCAAGAGACCCAGTACTTC	CASSDRSQETQYF
NA	TRBV5-6	NA	TRBJ1-3	TGTGCCAGCAGCTTCACAGGGACTGGAAACACCATATATTTT	CASSFTGTGNTIYF
NA	TRBV7-9	NA	TRBJ2-1	TGTGCCAGCATACCCTCGGGGTCCTACAATGAGCAGTTCTTC	CASIPSGSYNEQFF
once	TRBV3-1/TRBV3-2	NA	TRBJ2-7	TGTGCCAGCAGCCAAGATCTCGTCGAGACCTACGAGCAGTACTTC	CASSQDLVETYEQYF
NA	TRBV19	TRBD1	TRBJ2-2	TGTGCCAGTAGCGCCGCGGGCAGGGGGCGAGGAACCGGGGAGCTGTTTTTT	CASSAAGRGRGTGELFF
NA	TRBV7-2	NA	TRBJ2-5	TGTGCCAGCAGCTTAGAAGCAGGTCACCAAGAGACCCAGTACTTC	CASSLEAGHQETQYF
NA	TRBV7-7	NA	TRBJ1-3	TGTGCTAGCAGCTTAAACTTCGGGTCTGGAAACACCATATATTTT	CASSLNFGSGNTIYF
NA	TRBV6-4	NA	TRBJ2-7	TGTGCCAGCCGACTAGTGGGCGAGCAGTACTTC	CASRLVGEQYF
once	TRBV7-2	NA	TRBJ2-2	TGTGCCAGCAGCTTTCAGGGGGGCAACACCGGGGAGCTGTTTTTT	CASSFQGGNTGELFF
NA	TRBV4-3	TRBD2	TRBJ2-7	TGCGCCAGCAGCCAACTGCGGGGGGACGCCTACGAGCAGTACTTC	CASSQLRGDAYEQYF
NA	TRBV5-6	TRBD1	TRBJ2-5	TGTGCCAGCAGCCCAGGGGCAGGGGGCGCAGAGACCCAGTACTTC	CASSPGAGGAETQYF